Below, one TCR beta chain is given with its context. This record comes from a study of blood T cell repertoires in COVID-19. Sequencing was performed with immunoSEQ multiplex PCR; in TCRdb, only in-frame clones are kept and a portion is missing. The sample includes about 120,000 clones, around 88% of them seen just once. Germline CDR1 reads SNHLY; CDR2 reads FYNNEI. CDR3 size: 17 residues. Trimming removed 5 bases from V and 2 bases from J; junction bases left unmatched: 4. The chain carries TRBV2 and TRBJ2-6, with 12 bases lining up with TRBD1. The sequenced sample was peripheral blood. The receptor was derived from a man aged 50-60 years with acute or convalescent COVID-19. CDR3 region: CASSKGTGGTGANVLTF. For the CDR3, the DNA is TGTGCCAGCAGTAAAGGGACAGGGGGCACTGGGGCCAACGTCCTGACTTTC.